The 27 T cell receptor beta chains listed next were all sequenced from one sample in a study of CD8 T cells in ankylosing spondylitis. TCRdb passed the 5' RACE reads through MiXCR, listing each CDR3 protein once. The sample records 250,000 to 400,000 distinct CDR3 sequences, around 10% being singletons. Sequencing input: blood, either unsorted or a sorted T cell fraction (not recorded which). Source of these receptors: a female donor with ankylosing spondylitis or in good health (not recorded which).

This clonotype has ten or more counts. V gene TRBV28 combines with J gene TRBJ1-4; D unresolved. There are 16 residues in the CDR3. Trimming took off 7 bases at V and 0 bases at J, with 15 bases between the two ends. CDR1 and CDR2 (germline): MDHEN, SYDVKM. The CDR3 nucleotides read TGTGCCAGCAAACCGCTGGGGTCACCAACTAATGAAAAACTGTTTTTT. It specifies CASKPLGSPTNEKLFF. The complete variable domain, with remaining parts taken from reference TRBV28 and TRBJ1-4, reads DVKVTQSSRYLVKRTGEKVFLECVQDMDHENMFWYRQDPGLGLRLIYFSYDVKMKEKGDIPEGYSVSREKKERFSLILESASTNQTSMYLCASKPLGSPTNEKLFFGSGTQLSVL.

This clonotype was counted a few times. The rearrangement links TRBV7-9 to TRBJ2-1; D gene ambiguous. CDR1 is SEHNR and CDR2 is FQNEAQ in the germline V gene (reference sequence). Trimming pared 3 bases from V and 10 bases from J, leaving 10 bases between. This CDR3 contains 12 residues. CDR3 region: CASSFPRREQFF. DNA for the CDR3: TGTGCCAGCAGCTTTCCGCGAAGGGAGCAGTTCTTC.

This clonotype was found many times. The chain is built from TRBV20-1 and TRBJ2-5, with D perhaps TRBD1 or TRBD2 (5 bases each). The germline CDR1 and CDR2 sequences are DFQATT and SNEGSKA (reference sequence). Trimming removed 0 bases at V and 5 bases at J, with 13 bases between. CDR3 length: 14 amino acids. The CDR3 reads CSARDGTPGETQYF. CDR3 DNA sequence: TGCAGTGCTAGAGATGGGACCCCAGGGGAGACCCAGTACTTC.

This clonotype has more than one count but fewer than ten. The chain uses TRBV5-1 and TRBJ2-3; possible D gene TRBD2, 6 bases. The CDR3 is made up of 15 amino acids. V was cut by 3 bases and J by 2 bases, with 13 bases left in between. Per germline, CDR1 SGHRS and CDR2 YFSETQ. CDR3 nucleotides: TGCGCCAGCAGCTGGAGGGCAGACCCCACAGATACGCAGTATTTT. This translates into CASSWRADPTDTQYF.

CDR3 protein: CASSRDRGPGTEAFF. CDR3 in DNA: TGTGCCAGCAGCCGAGACAGGGGCCCGGGGACTGAAGCTTTCTTT. The rearrangement uses TRBV7-9 and TRBJ1-1; 8 bases fit TRBD1. The CDR3 is made up of 15 amino acids. CDR1 and CDR2 from the germline V gene are SEHNR and FQNEAQ (reference sequence). Trimming cost V 5 bases and J 5 bases; bases outside gene matches: 10.

V usage is TRBV27 and J usage is TRBJ2-7, with D possibly matching TRBD2 (6 bases). Trimming removed 0 bases from V and 4 bases from J, with 13 bases in between. This CDR3 is built from 15 residues. Germline V CDR1 and CDR2: MNHEY, SMNVEV (reference sequence). The CDR3 region is CASSLSPGEGYEQYF. CDR3 nucleotides: TGTGCCAGCAGTTTATCGCCGGGAGAGGGGTACGAGCAGTACTTC.

This clonotype was picked up many times. The chain links TRBV27 to TRBJ1-1; D ambiguous. This CDR3 has 13 amino acids. Trimming took off 6 bases at V and 5 bases at J, with 13 bases between the two ends. The germline gives CDR1 MNHEY, CDR2 SMNVEV (reference sequence). The CDR3 spells CASRSDGGTEAFF. In DNA form, the CDR3 reads TGTGCCAGCAGATCCGACGGTGGAACTGAAGCTTTCTTT.

This clonotype was detected many times. The V gene is TRBV20-1, the J gene TRBJ1-4, with D perhaps TRBD1 (6 bases). Germline CDR1 DFQATT, CDR2 SNEGSKA (reference sequence). CDR3 length: 14 amino acids. V was trimmed by 1 base and J by 7 bases, leaving 13 bases between them. CDR3 residues: CSARVRTASEKLFF. The CDR3 nucleotides read TGCAGTGCTAGAGTAAGGACAGCGAGTGAAAAACTGTTTTTT.

As concerns this clonotype: A read error may be the cause here, since a much bigger clone is one base away. CDR3 sequence reads: CASSPTGSSIQPQHF. The CDR3 nucleotides are TGTGCCAGCAGCCCTACAGGGTCATCAATTCAGCCCCAGCATTTT. The rearrangement joins TRBV9 to TRBJ1-5, with D possibly matching TRBD1 (6 bases). CDR1 SGDLS and CDR2 YYNGEE come from the germline V gene. V lost 4 bases and J 6 bases, leaving 17 bases between the germline ends. The length of the CDR3 is 15 residues.

The table lists this clonotype with many counts. The chain uses TRBV9 and TRBJ1-4; a possible D gene is TRBD1 (6 bases). V lost 4 bases to trimming and J lost 6 bases, with 19 bases between them. Germline V gene lookup returns CDR1 SGDLS and CDR2 YYNGEE. This CDR3 is built from 16 residues. The CDR3 DNA is TGTGCCAGCAGCCCCCCGGCGGGCAGGGGCCATGAAAAACTGTTTTTT. Its translation: CASSPPAGRGHEKLFF.

Remarks on this clonotype: This may stem from a read error, because a much larger clone lies one nucleotide away. The rearrangement links TRBV20-1 to TRBJ2-1; TRBD2 matches 10 bases. The CDR3 is 17 residues long. Looked up from germline, CDR1 is DFQATT and CDR2 is SNEGSKA (reference sequence). V was pared by 1 base and J by 1 base, with 7 bases of the junction left unmatched. CDR3 DNA sequence: TGCAGTGCTAGAGTAGCGGGAGGACAATGTTCCTACAATGAGCAGTTCTTC. This sequence encodes CSARVAGGQCSYNEQFF.

This clonotype was found many times. The rearrangement uses TRBV7-9 and TRBJ1-2; 7 bases agree with TRBD1. The germline CDR1 and CDR2 sequences are SEHNR and FQNEAQ (reference sequence). The CDR3 consists of 17 residues. Trimming took 0 bases from V and 4 from J; bases not matched to a gene: 11. The CDR3 spells CASSLAFDRVISYGYTF. The DNA for the CDR3 is TGTGCCAGCAGCTTAGCCTTTGACAGGGTAATTAGCTATGGCTACACCTTC. Based on the CDR3 plus reference TRBV7-9 and TRBJ1-2, the full variable domain is DTGVSQNPRHKITKRGQNVTFRCDPISEHNRLYWYRQTLGQGPEFLTYFQNEAQLEKSRLLSDRFSAERPKGSFSTLEIQRTEQGDSAMYLCASSLAFDRVISYGYTFGSGTRLTVV.

This sequence joins TRBV4-1 and TRBJ2-1; the match to TRBD2 covers 9 bases. The CDR3 runs 17 residues. The V and J ends lost 3 bases and 5 bases, in that order; junction bases with no gene match: 11. Germline CDR1 and CDR2: MGHRA and YSYEKL. CDR3 DNA sequence: TGCGCCAGCAGCCATGGAAGCGGGGGGCCAGAAAACAATGAGCAGTTCTTC. It yields the protein CASSHGSGGPENNEQFF.

This chain links TRBV6-1 with TRBJ2-7, with a weak D call TRBD2 (6 bases). The V and J ends lost 8 bases and 3 bases respectively, with 14 bases between them. Germline V gives CDR1 MNHNS, CDR2 SASEGT. The CDR3 length is 13 residues. The chain's CDR3 is CASGARGNYEQYF. The DNA of the CDR3 is TGTGCCAGCGGGGCCCGGGGGAACTACGAGCAGTACTTC.

This clonotype was detected ten times or more. V is TRBV6-2 or TRBV6-3 and J is TRBJ1-1, with D unresolved. The CDR3 has 14 residues. The germline V gene has CDR1 MNHEY and CDR2 SVGEGT. With 2 bases removed from V and 0 bases from J, the gap between germline ends came to 7 bases. This CDR3 reads CASSYSAVNTEAFF. CDR3 DNA: TGTGCCAGCAGTTACAGCGCTGTGAACACTGAAGCTTTCTTT.

This clonotype appeared many times. J is TRBJ2-1 and V is TRBV15, with D maybe TRBD2 (5 bases). Between the trimmed V and J ends, which lost 3 bases and 6 bases, there was a span of 12 bases. CDR3 length equals 14 residues. CDR1 and CDR2 from the germline V gene are LNHNV and YYDKDF (reference sequence). This chain's CDR3 is CATSSALESNEQFF. The CDR3 DNA follows: TGTGCCACCAGCAGTGCACTAGAGTCCAATGAGCAGTTCTTC.

This clonotype was recorded at least ten times. This rearrangement joins TRBV6-1 to TRBJ1-5, with TRBD1 identical over 9 bases. V lost 8 bases and J lost 3; bases outside the gene matches: 5. The CDR3 is 14 residues long. CDR1 is MNHNS and CDR2 is SASEGT in the germline V gene. CDR3: CASWDRASNQPQHF. The CDR3 nucleotides read TGTGCCAGCTGGGACAGGGCCTCCAATCAGCCCCAGCATTTT.

This clonotype was observed at least ten times. The J gene is TRBJ2-2, the V gene TRBV29-1, with 10 bases matching TRBD1. Germline V lookup: CDR1 SQVTM, CDR2 ANQGSEA. The ends lost 6 bases at V and 4 bases at J; junction bases unmatched: 8. This CDR3 has 15 amino acids. The CDR3 DNA reads as TGCAGCGTCATTTGGGGACAGGGGCCCACCGGGGAGCTGTTTTTT. Translated, it gives CSVIWGQGPTGELFF.

This clonotype was picked up a small number of times. The CDR3 here is CASSSVVGEGAIYEQYF. CDR3 nucleotides: TGCGCCAGCAGCTCGGTGGTGGGGGAGGGGGCCATCTACGAGCAGTACTTC. The chain recombines TRBV5-1 with TRBJ2-7, with D perhaps matching TRBD1 or TRBD2 (7 bases each). CDR1 and CDR2 from the germline V gene are SGHRS and YFSETQ. Trimming stripped 3 bases from V and 3 bases from J, with 22 bases between. CDR3 length: 17 amino acids.

This clonotype was counted between two and nine times. The chain links TRBV5-1 to TRBJ2-1; unclear D gene. V was clipped by 3 bases and J by 2 bases, with 15 bases between them. Germline CDR1 reads SGHRS; CDR2 reads YFSETQ. The CDR3 is 16 amino acids. CDR3 nucleotide sequence: TGCGCCAGCAGCTGGATGATGAATACTGCCTACAATGAGCAGTTCTTC. This translates into CASSWMMNTAYNEQFF.

The chain has TRBV11-2 and TRBJ2-1, with D possibly TRBD2 on 5 matching bases. Trimming removed 4 bases at V and 9 bases at J, with 7 bases between. This CDR3 contains 11 residues. The V gene's germline CDR1 is SGHAT and CDR2 FQNNGV. The CDR3 DNA is TGTGCCAGCAGCTGGACTTCTGAGCAGTTCTTC. Translating it yields CASSWTSEQFF.

The sample holds many counts of this clonotype. The gene calls are TRBV5-1 and TRBJ2-7; D tentatively reads TRBD1 or TRBD2 (5 bases each). Trimming cost V 3 bases and J 6 bases, with 19 bases left between them. Germline V gene sequence: CDR1 SGHRS, CDR2 YFSETQ. The CDR3 spans 15 residues. The CDR3 loop reads CASSSRTGAGGEQYF. The CDR3 bases are TGCGCCAGCAGCTCAAGGACCGGGGCTGGGGGCGAGCAGTACTTC.

In its sample, this clonotype was seen many times. This chain links TRBV28 with TRBJ1-3; D call uncertain. Trimming cost V 2 bases and J 3 bases, with 14 bases left between them. CDR1 is MDHEN, CDR2 SYDVKM, per germline. CDR3 length: 16 residues. This CDR3 is CASSLPSGAGGNTIYF. In nucleotides, the CDR3 is TGTGCCAGCAGTTTACCGTCCGGCGCGGGTGGAAACACCATATATTTT.

As for this clonotype: The germline gene is not matched at one end of the junction; a read error may be the cause. The chain recombines TRBV7-7 with TRBJ2-2; TRBD1 is a possible D gene (6 bases). Per the germline V gene, CDR1 is SSHAT and CDR2 is FNYEAQ (reference sequence). This CDR3 has 13 amino acids. The CDR3 DNA is TGTGCCAGCAGCTCACAGGGAACCGGGGATCTGTTTTTT. This gives the protein CASSSQGTGDLFF.

The sample holds many counts of this clonotype. J is TRBJ2-1 and V is TRBV7-2; D not certain. There are 11 residues in the CDR3. CDR1 is SGHTA, CDR2 FQGNSA, per germline. V lost 5 bases to trimming and J lost 13 bases, with 12 bases between them. The CDR3 reads CASSPLEYQFF. CDR3 nucleotides: TGTGCCAGCAGCCCCCTAGAATACCAGTTCTTC.

This clonotype has a handful of counts. The J gene is TRBJ1-5, the V gene TRBV20-1; 7 bases are shared with TRBD1. The CDR3 runs 16 residues. From germline, CDR1 is DFQATT and CDR2 SNEGSKA (reference sequence). Trimming at V came to 5 bases and at J to 1 base, leaving 11 bases not matched to a gene. The DNA of the CDR3 is TGCAGTGCTTTTTCAGGGGGTATGTGGAGCAATCAGCCCCAGCATTTT. The encoded protein is CSAFSGGMWSNQPQHF.

This clonotype has only a few counts. The gene calls are TRBV15 and TRBJ2-5; D not certain. The CDR3 is 13 amino acids. The V gene lost 0 bases and the J gene lost 5 bases, with 7 bases spanning the gap. Germline-derived CDR1 and CDR2 are LNHNV and YYDKDF (reference sequence). The CDR3 nucleotides are TGTGCCACCAGCAGAGATGTTAGGGAGACCCAGTACTTC. This translates into CATSRDVRETQYF.